Sequencing of this TCR beta chain was carried out in a study of T cell repertoires in cytomegalovirus infection. Study-wide context: Recently identified HLA-C-restricted CMV epitopes were among the peptides used. Indications came from public TCR beta signatures; they pointed to CMV infection and to a matching HLA type.

With regard to this clonotype: What it binds is unknown.

Broader study findings: The ex vivo response showed dominance by HLA-C-restricted CMV-specific TCR beta clonotypes. There were carriers of CMV plus the relevant HLA, and cumulative public TCR beta family frequency identified them.

MiXCR, run by TCRdb on the reads, gives a single entry per CDR3 protein. The sample carries about 920,000 distinct CDR3 sequences, 31% recorded once. Per germline, CDR1 MNHNS and CDR2 SASEGT. The V end was cut by 5 bases, the J end by 6 bases, with 17 bases between. The CDR3 sequence is 15 residues long. V is TRBV6-1 and J is TRBJ2-1, with D perhaps TRBD2 (5 bases). The source material was cultured CD8+ T cells from PBMCs, sampled from culture after CMV antigen stimulation. This TCR was sampled from a human donor in good health (CMV status not recorded). Some clones in this sample may be carry-over from other donors' samples. The CDR3 bases are TGTGCCAGCAGTCCTCCCGGGGTGTTCGGCAATGAGCAGTTCTTC. Its translation is CASSPPGVFGNEQFF.